The sequence of this T cell receptor beta chain was determined in a study of PD-L1 blockade in urothelial cancer. Study-wide context: Of roughly 31 patients, around 25 were males with bladder-origin urothelial cancer. Blood gave a median approximately 150,000 T cells.

The sample holds a few counts of this clone. Time point of the sample: pretreatment peripheral blood. The CDR3 runs 17 residues. V trimming: 4 bases; J trimming: 3 bases; junction bases outside the gene matches: 7. Germline CDR1 SGHDT, CDR2 YYEEEE. TCRdb keeps only in-frame clones here, not all; method: immunoSEQ multiplex PCR. This table holds roughly 38,000 clones, approximately 85% found once. The sequencing used PBMCs, collected around atezolizumab (anti-PD-L1) treatment. The chain employs TRBV5-6 and TRBJ2-5; 15 bases fit TRBD2. The source of this sequence is a man in his 60s with urothelial cancer. For the CDR3, the DNA is TGTGCCAGCAGCGAAATTGGACTAGCGGGGGGGAAAGAGACCCAGTACTTC. Protein: CASSEIGLAGGKETQYF.